This T cell receptor beta chain stems from a study of blood T cell repertoires in COVID-19. CDR1 is MDHEN and CDR2 is SYDVKM in the germline V gene. The CDR3 extends over 16 amino acids. The ends lost 3 bases at V and 6 bases at J; junction bases unmatched: 6. Original handling: Quantification of nucleated cells was approximated via reference gene primer amplification. Sequencing used immunoSEQ multiplex PCR; TCRdb keeps in-frame clones, though not all of them. The V and J calls and clone size were taken over from that table, and D and trimming were inferred from the DNA. Here the sample spans some 400,000 clones, around 90% being singletons.

J is TRBJ1-5 and V is TRBV28, with 12 bases lining up with TRBD1. This receptor was obtained from a human donor in a cohort sampled during active COVID-19. Source material: peripheral blood. CDR3 nucleotides: TGTGCCAGCAGTTTCCGGGACAGGGGGCGAGGTCAGCCCCAGCATTTT. It yields the protein CASSFRDRGRGQPQHF.